This TCR beta chain was sequenced during a study of blood T cell repertoires in COVID-19. Authors' methods: Reference gene primer amplification gave estimated nucleated cell counts. The method was immunoSEQ multiplex PCR; TCRdb's version includes in-frame clones alone and lacks a portion of them. D and trimming come from the DNA, and the V and J calls and clone size come from that table. Here the sample spans about 76,000 clones, around nine tenths being singletons. Germline V gives CDR1 SGHDN, CDR2 FVKESK. The CDR3 totals 19 residues. The V and J ends lost 0 bases and 0 bases respectively, with 18 bases between them.

The V call is TRBV14, the J call TRBJ1-3; possibly TRBD1 for D (6 bases). This clonotype was obtained from a man aged 25 to 40 with acute or convalescent COVID-19. Sequencing was done on a sample of peripheral blood. In nucleotides, the CDR3 is TGTGCCAGCAGCCAAGATCGCCAGGGGTATTCCTTCTCTGGAAACACCATATATTTT. Translated: CASSQDRQGYSFSGNTIYF.